This is a list of T cell receptor beta chains from one sample in a study of human T cells and chemical hapten exposure. Via MiXCR, TCRdb re-called the RACE reads, giving one row per CDR3 protein. This sample has around 27,000 distinct CDR3 sequences, with over 4.5% found just once. Sequencing was performed on whole blood, taken in connection with sensitization to the hapten diphenylcyclopropenone (DPC). The receptors here all came from a man aged 25-45 years with alopecia areata. Some clones in this sample may be carry-over from other donors' samples. Both conserved end residues are part of each CDR3. D genes are given only for firm matches. Clone size is given for some rows only: seen once, a few or many times, or a class if the clone is expanded.

D gene,J gene,V gene,clone size,CDR3 protein,CDR3 DNA
-,TRBJ1-1,TRBV7-9,many,CASSSGQALPF,TGTGCCAGCAGCTCCGGACAAGCCCTACCCTTT
-,TRBJ2-5,TRBV6-1,many,CASSEIGSQETQYF,TGTGCCAGCAGTGAAATAGGCTCTCAAGAGACCCAGTACTTC
-,TRBJ1-5,TRBV27,many,CASSRGSSNQPQHF,TGTGCCAGCAGTCGCGGGTCCTCCAATCAGCCCCAGCATTTT
-,TRBJ1-6,TRBV7-2,many,CASSLAWEGPSPLHF,TGTGCCAGCAGCTTAGCGTGGGAAGGGCCATCACCCCTCCACTTT
-,TRBJ2-2,TRBV29-1,many,CSVDLATGELFF,TGCAGCGTTGACCTAGCGACCGGGGAGCTGTTTTTT
-,TRBJ2-7,TRBV20-1,many,CSARKPLEGGGEQYF,TGCAGTGCTAGAAAGCCGTTGGAGGGAGGGGGCGAGCAGTACTTC
TRBD1,TRBJ2-5,TRBV12-3/TRBV12-4,many,CASTEDRGETQYF,TGTGCCAGCACTGAGGACAGGGGAGAGACCCAGTACTTC
-,TRBJ2-1,TRBV11-2,-,CASDWVLSSYNEQFF,TGTGCCAGCGATTGGGTTCTTAGCTCCTACAATGAGCAGTTCTTC
-,TRBJ2-2,TRBV6-2/TRBV6-3,many,CASSYPEQGPNTGELFF,TGTGCCAGCAGTTACCCGGAACAGGGACCGAACACCGGGGAGCTGTTTTTT
-,TRBJ2-3,TRBV11-2,-,CASSQAGPDTQYF,TGTGCCAGCAGCCAGGCGGGGCCAGATACGCAGTATTTT
-,TRBJ1-1,TRBV7-2,many,CASTVSRTSNTEAFF,TGTGCCAGCACCGTGAGTCGGACATCGAACACTGAAGCTTTCTTT
-,TRBJ2-7,TRBV27,many,CASRPGIFHEQYF,TGTGCCAGCAGGCCTGGGATTTTCCACGAGCAGTACTTC
TRBD1,TRBJ1-1,TRBV7-8,-,CASSSGGMNTEAFF,TGTGCCAGCAGCTCAGGGGGGATGAACACTGAAGCTTTCTTT
TRBD1,TRBJ1-2,TRBV20-1,many,CSARVPGQGSYGYTF,TGCAGTGCTAGAGTCCCGGGACAGGGAAGCTATGGCTACACCTTC
TRBD1,TRBJ1-4,TRBV12-3/TRBV12-4,many,CASSLWTGNEKLFF,TGTGCCAGCAGTCTCTGGACAGGGAATGAAAAACTGTTTTTT
-,TRBJ2-4,TRBV29-1,many,CSVEVYPTLKNIQYF,TGCAGCGTTGAAGTTTATCCGACATTGAAAAACATTCAGTACTTC
-,TRBJ2-7,TRBV4-2,many,CASSQVGGARAAYEQYF,TGTGCCAGCAGCCAAGTTGGGGGTGCCAGGGCGGCCTACGAGCAGTACTTC
-,TRBJ2-5,TRBV20-1,once,CSASSGGGETQYF,TGCAGTGCTAGTTCCGGGGGCGGAGAGACCCAGTACTTC
-,TRBJ1-4,TRBV9,many,CASSVGPGSINEKLFF,TGTGCCAGCAGCGTCGGGCCAGGAAGCATTAATGAAAAACTGTTTTTT
-,TRBJ2-1,TRBV3-1,many,CASSQELREGEQFF,TGTGCCAGCAGCCAAGAGTTGCGGGAAGGAGAGCAGTTCTTC
TRBD2,TRBJ2-2,TRBV12-3/TRBV12-4,many,CASSLPPGLAGGNTGELFF,TGTGCCAGCAGTTTACCTCCGGGACTAGCGGGGGGGAACACCGGGGAGCTGTTTTTT
TRBD1,TRBJ1-1,TRBV9,many,CASSASGQGRTEAFF,TGTGCCAGCAGCGCGTCTGGACAGGGTAGGACTGAAGCTTTCTTT
-,TRBJ1-2,TRBV28,many,CASSFPGESYGYTF,TGTGCCAGCAGTTTCCCGGGAGAGTCGTATGGCTACACCTTC
-,TRBJ1-6,TRBV5-1,many,CASSLDRENNSPLHF,TGCGCCAGCAGCTTGGACAGGGAAAATAATTCACCCCTCCACTTT
TRBD2,TRBJ2-1,TRBV6-2/TRBV6-3,many,CASSYSGLAGETSYNEQFF,TGTGCCAGCAGTTACTCGGGACTAGCGGGAGAAACGTCCTACAATGAGCAGTTCTTC
TRBD2,TRBJ2-5,TRBV7-6,many,CASSPRAGAEETQYF,TGTGCCAGCAGCCCTAGGGCGGGAGCAGAAGAGACCCAGTACTTC
TRBD1,TRBJ1-5,TRBV27,many,CASSPDRGNQPQHF,TGTGCCAGCAGTCCCGACAGGGGCAATCAGCCCCAGCATTTT
-,TRBJ1-2,TRBV29-1,many,CSVSEGLYGYTF,TGCAGCGTTTCAGAGGGACTCTATGGCTACACCTTC
-,TRBJ2-1,TRBV7-9,many,CASSPTGPGDNEQFF,TGTGCCAGCAGCCCCACAGGGCCGGGGGACAATGAGCAGTTCTTC
TRBD1,TRBJ2-2,TRBV27,many,CASSLFGTGSRGPVTGELFF,TGTGCCAGCAGTTTATTCGGGACAGGCAGTAGGGGACCCGTCACCGGGGAGCTGTTTTTT
TRBD1,TRBJ1-6,TRBV7-9,many,CASSPAVQGYNSPLHF,TGTGCCAGCAGCCCCGCGGTACAGGGGTATAATTCACCCCTCCACTTT
-,TRBJ1-6,TRBV20-1,many,CSATLPLHF,TGCAGTGCTACCCTACCCCTCCACTTT
TRBD1,TRBJ2-2,TRBV18,many,CASSETGTNTGELFF,TGTGCCAGCTCAGAGACAGGGACGAACACCGGGGAGCTGTTTTTT
-,TRBJ2-6,TRBV2,many,CASSEGGAGANVLTF,TGTGCCAGCAGTGAAGGGGGGGCCGGGGCCAACGTCCTGACTTTC
-,TRBJ2-2,TRBV25-1,few,CASRRGGGDTGELFF,TGTGCCAGCAGGAGGGGTGGGGGAGACACCGGGGAGCTGTTTTTT
-,TRBJ1-2,TRBV20-1,many,CSARQVNYGYTF,TGCAGTGCTAGGCAGGTTAACTATGGCTACACCTTC
TRBD1,TRBJ1-1,TRBV7-9,many,CASSLAPTGGTEAFF,TGTGCCAGCAGCCTAGCCCCCACAGGGGGCACTGAAGCTTTCTTT
TRBD1,TRBJ2-1,TRBV20-1,many,CSARGTGAHTYNEQFF,TGCAGTGCTAGAGGGACAGGGGCGCATACCTACAATGAGCAGTTCTTC
TRBD1,TRBJ2-1,TRBV27,many,CASSLIPGQGAGEQFF,TGTGCCAGCAGTTTAATCCCGGGACAGGGGGCTGGTGAGCAGTTCTTC
-,TRBJ1-4,TRBV12-3/TRBV12-4,many,CASTRDRSKLFF,TGTGCCAGCACTCGGGACCGATCTAAACTGTTTTTT
-,TRBJ2-1,TRBV7-8,many,CASSLVEGPYNEQFF,TGTGCCAGCAGCTTAGTTGAAGGGCCCTACAATGAGCAGTTCTTC
-,TRBJ2-7,TRBV12-3/TRBV12-4,many,CASKKGVDEQYF,TGTGCCAGCAAAAAAGGGGTGGACGAGCAGTACTTC
-,TRBJ2-2,TRBV19,many,CASYRGGDTGELFF,TGTGCCAGCTACAGGGGAGGCGACACCGGGGAGCTGTTTTTT
-,TRBJ1-1,TRBV6-1,many,CASSEATGWNTEAFF,TGTGCCAGCAGTGAAGCGACAGGCTGGAACACTGAAGCTTTCTTT
TRBD2,TRBJ2-2,TRBV7-9,many,CASSLALVGPSGNTGELFF,TGTGCCAGCAGCTTAGCCCTGGTGGGGCCTAGCGGAAACACCGGGGAGCTGTTTTTT
-,TRBJ2-3,TRBV3-2,many,CASSHPRTSGESTDTQYF,TGTGCCAGCAGCCACCCGAGGACTAGCGGGGAAAGCACAGATACGCAGTATTTT
-,TRBJ1-4,TRBV3-1,many,CASSRSVPDGGEKLFF,TGTGCCAGCAGTCGGTCGGTCCCCGACGGAGGTGAAAAACTGTTTTTT